The clone carrying this T cell receptor beta chain was picked up many times. RNA transcripts served as the template for amplifying TCR beta CDR3 regions. In the first-round RT-PCR of the TCR CDR3, the HTBI primer set was used. MiXCR, run by TCRdb on the multiplex PCR reads, gives a single entry per CDR3 protein. The data hold approximately 370,000 distinct CDR3 sequences, with 14% to 15% observed a single time. Germline loops: CDR1 KGHSH, CDR2 LQKENI. V gave up 2 bases and J gave up 6 bases; unmatched junction bases: 8. CDR3 length equals 16 residues. The sample comes from a study of T cells in Graves' hyperthyroidism and ophthalmopathy.

This rearrangement joins TRBV18 to TRBJ2-1, with 9 positions matching TRBD1. The sequencing input was blood. This clonotype was obtained from a woman aged 25-40 years with Graves' hyperthyroidism. The CDR3: CASSPKGQGVFNEQFF. The CDR3, as DNA: TGTGCCAGCTCACCAAAGGGACAGGGAGTTTTCAATGAGCAGTTCTTC.